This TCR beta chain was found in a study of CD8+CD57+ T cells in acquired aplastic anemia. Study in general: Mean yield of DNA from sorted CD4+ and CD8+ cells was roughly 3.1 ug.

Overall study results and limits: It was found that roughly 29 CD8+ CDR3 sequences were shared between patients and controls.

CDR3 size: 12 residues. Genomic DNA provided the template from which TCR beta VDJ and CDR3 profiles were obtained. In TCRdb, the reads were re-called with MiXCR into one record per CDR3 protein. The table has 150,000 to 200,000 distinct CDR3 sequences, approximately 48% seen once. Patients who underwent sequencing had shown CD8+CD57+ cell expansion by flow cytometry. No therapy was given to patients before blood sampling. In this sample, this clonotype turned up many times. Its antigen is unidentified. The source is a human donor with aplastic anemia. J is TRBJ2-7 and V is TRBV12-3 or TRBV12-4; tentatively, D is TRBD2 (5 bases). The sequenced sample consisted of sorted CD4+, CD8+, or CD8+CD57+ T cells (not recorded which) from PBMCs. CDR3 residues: CGEEVGSYEQYF. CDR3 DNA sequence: TGTGGAGAGGAGGTGGGCTCCTACGAGCAGTACTTC.